This T cell receptor (beta chain) originates from a study of blood T cell repertoires in COVID-19. On the study more broadly: Spain, Italy and the United States supplied samples that represented acute and convalescent COVID-19. PBMCs, B-cell-depleted T cells, or T cells were the source of the cDNA or gDNA that made up the material.

In the authors' methods: Reference gene primers were amplified, and this amplification served to estimate nucleated cell counts. Assay used: immunoSEQ multiplex PCR; TCRdb lists only in-frame clones, some missing. V and J calls and clone size are as listed in that table; D and trimming were resolved from the DNA. This sample has over 120,000 clones, with about three quarters found just once. Germline CDR1 and CDR2: SGHNT and YYREEE (reference sequence). Trimming removed 0 bases at V and 0 bases at J, with 9 bases between. This CDR3 is built from 15 residues. The chain uses TRBV5-4 and TRBJ1-1; the D is unclear. Sample: peripheral blood. This receptor was identified in a woman in her 50s with active or convalescent COVID-19. The CDR3 reads CASSLGRYMNTEAFF. The CDR3 nucleotides are TGTGCCAGCAGCTTGGGCCGGTATATGAACACTGAAGCTTTCTTT. The full variable domain, in which reference TRBV5-4 and TRBJ1-1 provide the parts outside the CDR3, is ETGVTQSPTHLIKTRGQQVTLRCSSQSGHNTVSWYQQALGQGPQFIFQYYREEENGRGNFPPRFSGLQFPNYSSELNVNALELDDSALYLCASSLGRYMNTEAFFGQGTRLTVV.